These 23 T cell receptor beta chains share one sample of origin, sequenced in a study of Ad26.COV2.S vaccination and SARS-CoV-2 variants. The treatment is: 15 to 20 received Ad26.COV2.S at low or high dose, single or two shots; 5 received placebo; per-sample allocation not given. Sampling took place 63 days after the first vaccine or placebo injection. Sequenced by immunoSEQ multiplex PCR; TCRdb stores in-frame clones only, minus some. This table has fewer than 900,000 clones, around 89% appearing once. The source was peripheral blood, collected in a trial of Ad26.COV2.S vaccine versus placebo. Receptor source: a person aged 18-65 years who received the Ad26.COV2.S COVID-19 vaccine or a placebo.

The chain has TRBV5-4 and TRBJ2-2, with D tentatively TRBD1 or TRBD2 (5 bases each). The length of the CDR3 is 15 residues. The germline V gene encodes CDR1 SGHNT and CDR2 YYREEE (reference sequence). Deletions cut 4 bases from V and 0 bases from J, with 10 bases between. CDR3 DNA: TGTGCCAGCAGCAACCGGGGCCCGAACACCGGGGAGCTGTTTTTT. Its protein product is CASSNRGPNTGELFF.

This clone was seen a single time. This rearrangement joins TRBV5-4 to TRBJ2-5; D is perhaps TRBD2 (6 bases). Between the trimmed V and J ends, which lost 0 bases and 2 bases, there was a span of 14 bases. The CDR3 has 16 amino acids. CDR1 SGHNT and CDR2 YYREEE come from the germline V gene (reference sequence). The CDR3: CASSLGIAEPQETQYF. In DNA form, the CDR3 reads TGTGCCAGCAGCTTGGGAATAGCGGAGCCTCAAGAGACCCAGTACTTC.

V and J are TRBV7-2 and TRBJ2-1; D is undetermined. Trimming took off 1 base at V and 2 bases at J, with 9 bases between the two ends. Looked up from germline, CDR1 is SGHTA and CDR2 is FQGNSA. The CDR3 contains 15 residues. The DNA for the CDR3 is TGTGCCAGCAGCTTAGACGGGCAACCCTACAATGAGCAGTTCTTC. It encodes CASSLDGQPYNEQFF.

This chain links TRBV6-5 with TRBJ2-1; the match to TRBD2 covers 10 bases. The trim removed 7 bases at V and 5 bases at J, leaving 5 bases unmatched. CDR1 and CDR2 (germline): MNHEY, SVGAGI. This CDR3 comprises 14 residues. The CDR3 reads CASNLAGVNNEQFF. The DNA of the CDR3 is TGTGCCAGCAACCTAGCGGGGGTGAACAATGAGCAGTTCTTC.

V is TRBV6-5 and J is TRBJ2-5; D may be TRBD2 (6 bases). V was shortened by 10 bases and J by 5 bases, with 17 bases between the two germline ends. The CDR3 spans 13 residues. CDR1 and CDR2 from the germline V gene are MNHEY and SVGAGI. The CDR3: CATSTLAPETQYF. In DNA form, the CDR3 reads TGTGCCACCTCTACTCTAGCGCCGGAGACCCAGTACTTC.

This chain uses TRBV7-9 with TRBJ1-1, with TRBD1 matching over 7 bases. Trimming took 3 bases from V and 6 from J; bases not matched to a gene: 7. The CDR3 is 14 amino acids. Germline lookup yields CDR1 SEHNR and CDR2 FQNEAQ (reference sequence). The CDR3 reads CASSLWTGGAEAFF. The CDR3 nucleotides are TGTGCCAGCAGCTTGTGGACAGGAGGCGCTGAAGCTTTCTTT.

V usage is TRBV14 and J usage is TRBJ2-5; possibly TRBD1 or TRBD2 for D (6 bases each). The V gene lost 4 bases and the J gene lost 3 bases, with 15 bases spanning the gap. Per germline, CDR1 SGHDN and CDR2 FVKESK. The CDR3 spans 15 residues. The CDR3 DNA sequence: TGTGCCAGCAGCCGTCGGGGGCAGTCGAAAGAGACCCAGTACTTC. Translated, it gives CASSRRGQSKETQYF.

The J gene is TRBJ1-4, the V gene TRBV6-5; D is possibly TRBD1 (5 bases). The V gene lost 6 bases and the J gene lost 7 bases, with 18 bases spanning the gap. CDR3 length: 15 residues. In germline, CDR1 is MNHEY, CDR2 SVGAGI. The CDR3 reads CASSRGTRGFEKLFF. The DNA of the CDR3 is TGTGCCAGCAGCCGAGGGACGAGGGGCTTTGAAAAACTGTTTTTT.

The CDR3 DNA is TGCCGGGACAGTGGCTACACCTTC. It is translated as CRDSGYTF. The chain uses TRBV20-1 and TRBJ1-2; 7 nucleotides align to TRBD1. This CDR3 is built from 8 residues. Germline CDR1 is DFQATT and CDR2 is SNEGSKA (reference sequence).

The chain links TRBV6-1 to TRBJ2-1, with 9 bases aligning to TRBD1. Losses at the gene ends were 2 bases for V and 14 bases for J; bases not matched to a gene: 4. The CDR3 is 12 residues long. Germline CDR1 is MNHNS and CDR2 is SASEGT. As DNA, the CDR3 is TGTGCCAGCAGTGAAACCGGGACAGGGAAGTTCTTC. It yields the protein CASSETGTGKFF.

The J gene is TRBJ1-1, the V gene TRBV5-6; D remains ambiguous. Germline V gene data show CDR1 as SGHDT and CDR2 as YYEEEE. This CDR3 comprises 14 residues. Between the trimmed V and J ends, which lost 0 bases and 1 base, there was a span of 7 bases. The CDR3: CASSLGMGNTEAFF. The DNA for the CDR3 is TGTGCCAGCAGCTTGGGGATGGGGAACACTGAAGCTTTCTTT.

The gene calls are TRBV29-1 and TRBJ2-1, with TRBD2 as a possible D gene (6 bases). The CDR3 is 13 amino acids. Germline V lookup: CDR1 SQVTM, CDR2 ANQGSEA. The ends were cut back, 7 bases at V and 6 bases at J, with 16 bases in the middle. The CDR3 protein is CSARLVLGNEQFF. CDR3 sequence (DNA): TGCAGCGCGAGACTAGTTCTGGGCAATGAGCAGTTCTTC.

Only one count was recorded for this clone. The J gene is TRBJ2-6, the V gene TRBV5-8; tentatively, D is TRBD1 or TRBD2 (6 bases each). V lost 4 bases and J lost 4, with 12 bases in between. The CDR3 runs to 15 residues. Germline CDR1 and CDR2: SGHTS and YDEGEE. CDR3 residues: CASSKRGAGANVLTF. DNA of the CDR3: TGTGCCAGCAGCAAAAGGGGGGCCGGGGCCAACGTCCTGACTTTC.

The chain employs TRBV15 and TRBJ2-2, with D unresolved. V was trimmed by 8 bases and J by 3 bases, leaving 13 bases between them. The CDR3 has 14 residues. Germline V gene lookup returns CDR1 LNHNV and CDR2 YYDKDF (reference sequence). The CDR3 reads CATQGSKDTGELFF. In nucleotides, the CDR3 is TGTGCCACCCAAGGTTCCAAGGACACCGGGGAGCTGTTTTTT.

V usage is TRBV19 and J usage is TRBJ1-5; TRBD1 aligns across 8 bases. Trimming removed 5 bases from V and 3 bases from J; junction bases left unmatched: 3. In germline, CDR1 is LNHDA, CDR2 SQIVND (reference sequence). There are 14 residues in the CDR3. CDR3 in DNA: TGTGCCAGTAGTTGGACAGGGAACAATCAGCCCCAGCATTTT. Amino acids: CASSWTGNNQPQHF.

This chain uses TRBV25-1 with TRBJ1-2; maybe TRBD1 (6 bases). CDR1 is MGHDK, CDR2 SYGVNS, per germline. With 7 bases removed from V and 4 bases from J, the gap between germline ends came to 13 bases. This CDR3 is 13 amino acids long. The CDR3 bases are TGTGCCAGCAAGGGTACAGGGACCTATGGCTACACCTTC. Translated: CASKGTGTYGYTF.

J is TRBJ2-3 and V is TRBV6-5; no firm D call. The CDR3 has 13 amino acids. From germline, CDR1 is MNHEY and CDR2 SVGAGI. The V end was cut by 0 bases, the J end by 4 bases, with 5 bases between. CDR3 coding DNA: TGTGCCAGCAGTTACTCGGAAGCAGATACGCAGTATTTT. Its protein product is CASSYSEADTQYF.

The CDR3, as DNA: TGCGCCAGCAGCCTTCGACAGGCGAGAAGCTCCTACGAGCAGTACTTC. As protein: CASSLRQARSSYEQYF. The rearrangement uses TRBV5-1 and TRBJ2-7; D might be TRBD1 (6 bases). Trimming shortened V by 4 bases and J by 0 bases, and 17 bases separated the two germline ends. The germline CDR1 and CDR2 sequences are SGHRS and YFSETQ. The CDR3 is made up of 16 amino acids.

CDR3 sequence reads: CATGERRVRTEAFF. The CDR3 DNA sequence: TGTGCCACCGGAGAGAGGCGGGTAAGGACTGAAGCTTTCTTT. The chain combines TRBV15 with TRBJ1-1; the D is unclear. CDR3 length: 14 residues. V shed 8 bases and J shed 5 bases, with 18 bases lying between them. Germline V lookup: CDR1 LNHNV, CDR2 YYDKDF (reference sequence).

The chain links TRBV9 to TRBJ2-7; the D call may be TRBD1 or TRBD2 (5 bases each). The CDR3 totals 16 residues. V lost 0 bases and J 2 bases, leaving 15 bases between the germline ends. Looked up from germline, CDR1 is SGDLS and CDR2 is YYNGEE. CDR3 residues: CASSVEGGGPTYEQYF. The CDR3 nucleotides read TGTGCCAGCAGCGTAGAGGGTGGGGGACCGACCTACGAGCAGTACTTC. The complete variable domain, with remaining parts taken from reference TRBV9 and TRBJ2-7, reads DSGVTQTPKHLITATGQRVTLRCSPRSGDLSVYWYQQSLDQGLQFLIQYYNGEERAKGNILERFSAQQFPDLHSELNLSSLELGDSALYFCASSVEGGGPTYEQYFGPGTRLTVT.

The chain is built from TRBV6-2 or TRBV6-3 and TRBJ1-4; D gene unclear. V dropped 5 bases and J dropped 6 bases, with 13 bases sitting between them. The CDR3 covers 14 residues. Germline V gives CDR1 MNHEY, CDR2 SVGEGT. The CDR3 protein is CASSQQPSYEKLFF. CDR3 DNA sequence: TGTGCCAGCAGTCAACAACCGTCGTATGAAAAACTGTTTTTT.

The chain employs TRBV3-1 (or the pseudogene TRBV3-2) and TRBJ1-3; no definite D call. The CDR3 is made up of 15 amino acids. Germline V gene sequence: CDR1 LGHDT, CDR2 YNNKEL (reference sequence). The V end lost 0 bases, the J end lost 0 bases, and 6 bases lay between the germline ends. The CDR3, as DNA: TGTGCCAGCAGCCAAGACTCCAACTCTGGAAACACCATATATTTT. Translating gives CASSQDSNSGNTIYF.

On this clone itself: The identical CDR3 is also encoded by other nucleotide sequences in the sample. The CDR3 spells CASSPDSYEQYF. CDR3 sequence (DNA): TGTGCCAGCTCTCCGGACAGCTACGAGCAGTACTTC. This rearrangement joins TRBV18 to TRBJ2-7, with a tentative D call TRBD1 (6 bases). This CDR3 is 12 amino acids long. V lost 6 bases and J lost 3, with 9 bases in between. The germline gives CDR1 KGHSH, CDR2 LQKENI.